The rows below give T cell receptor beta chains drawn from one sample of a study of blood T cells in healthy people across ages. Via MiXCR, TCRdb re-called the 5' RACE reads, giving one row per CDR3 protein. This table holds 700,000 to 900,000 distinct CDR3 sequences, roughly 24% found once. The same data also contributed to another study, on T cells of mothers and their children.

The sequenced material came from blood. Receptor source: a boy between 10 and 17 years old in good health. The CDR3 runs from the conserved cysteine through the conserved F or W. The order of the fields is V gene, CDR3 protein.

TRBV20-1	CSAEGAELNYEQYF
TRBV19	CATMTGRGNTEASF
TRBV30	CAWRDRGRDYNEQFF
TRBV5-1	CASSLSDGANVLTF
TRBV20-1	CSALFGQGASGELFF
TRBV15	CATSLRGPPQYF
TRBV3-1	CASSERGAGMNTEAFF
TRBV24-1	CATSDPRDRGNNEQFF
TRBV7-2	CASSKGFLTNEKLFF
TRBV27	CASSLSRPLAGVETQYF
TRBV7-9	CASSLMTGGVYEQYF
TRBV6-2/TRBV6-3	CASRLRGGEVYNEQFF
TRBV9	CASSVEGGGPYGYTF
TRBV4-1	CASSLYYRDGVTDTQYF
TRBV12-3/TRBV12-4	CASSPTAGGGNQPQHF
TRBV20-1	CSARRQSGEQYF
TRBV20-1	CSHLNWGLGYGYTF
TRBV3-1	CASSHRDRDISDTQYF
TRBV7-2	CASSLQPGSYEQYF
TRBV7-9	CASPVGGAYNEQFF
TRBV7-8	CASGVFDRGPYEQYF
TRBV6-1	CASSVSEQETQYF
TRBV15	CATSRDRGTGNTIYF
TRBV19	CASSISRGRLDNEQFF
TRBV12-3/TRBV12-4	CASSLAVFNQPQHF
TRBV20-1	CSARGSPGAGREKLFF
TRBV27	CASSSPGQVYNEQFF
TRBV29-1	CSVEAPGQDPTF
TRBV7-9	CASSFGSSGGQETQYF
TRBV29-1	CSAWIHTEAFF
TRBV7-6	CASSLARGVGETQYF
TRBV12-3/TRBV12-4	CASTHPRNTEAFF
TRBV20-1	CSAGSFWGLGSYEQYF
TRBV15	CATSTRLPVGIRIAQYF
TRBV27	CASSLGLAGLKTQYF
TRBV7-9	CASSLGREGYTF
TRBV7-9	CASSLGYGQSGSYEQYF
TRBV9	CASSPGLASSTDTQYF
TRBV20-1	CSARLTPSYNEQFF
TRBV20-1	CSARLGTRPREQYF
TRBV5-6	CASSLPGVGGETQYF
TRBV20-1	CSAAELTGGIDEQYF
TRBV10-3	CAISEFREETQYF
TRBV7-7	CASSPTQGDQETQYF
TRBV29-1	CSVAEGGEKLFF
TRBV15	CATSRDQYEQYF
TRBV4-2	CASSQEGYGGGEQFF
TRBV5-1	CASSPVSLATGELFF